Below are 8 T cell receptor beta chains sequenced from a single sample in a study of CDR3 diversity in severe acne. One entry per CDR3 protein results from TCRdb running MiXCR on the PCR reads. The data contain 89,000 or so distinct CDR3 sequences, around 50% of them singletons. The sequencing input was blood. All receptors come from a male donor in good health, serving as a control.

The chain recombines TRBV4-2 with TRBJ1-2, with a possible D match to TRBD1 (5 bases). Germline V gives CDR1 LGHNA, CDR2 YNFKEQ. V was shortened by 1 base and J by 2 bases, with 11 bases between the two germline ends. The CDR3 consists of 15 residues. CDR3 nucleotides: TGTGCCAGCAGCCAAGGGGACGGAACGAACTATGGCTACACCTTC. This gives the protein CASSQGDGTNYGYTF.

Worth noting for this clonotype: The CDR3 does not close with the conserved phenylalanine or tryptophan, likely indicating a read error. No DNA is shown, since the ends of the CDR3 on it are uncertain; the CDR3 is the one TCRdb lists. The genes are TRBV19 and TRBJ2-2; TRBD1, the table's D call, was not compared with the DNA. 11 amino acids form the CDR3, both terminal residues included. Germline V CDR1 and CDR2: LNHDA, SQIVND (reference sequence). CDR3 in amino acids: CASSISGGGNY.

The rearrangement joins TRBV5-4 to TRBJ2-3; 13 positions agree with TRBD2. V was pared by 0 bases and J by 1 base, with 5 bases of the junction left unmatched. Per germline, CDR1 SGHNT and CDR2 YYREEE (reference sequence). CDR3 length: 18 amino acids. CDR3 sequence (DNA): TGTGCCAGCAGCTTGGTTTTAGGGACTAGCGGGGGCACAGATACGCAGTATTTT. Translation: CASSLVLGTSGGTDTQYF.

Many counts were recorded for this clonotype. The V and J genes are TRBV29-1 and TRBJ1-1; no firm D call. Germline V lookup: CDR1 SQVTM, CDR2 ANQGSEA. The CDR3 has 11 residues. V lost 4 bases to trimming and J lost 4 bases, with 7 bases between them. The CDR3, as DNA: TGCAGCGTTGCCGGGCCCACTGAAGCTTTCTTT. This encodes CSVAGPTEAFF.

In DNA form, the CDR3 reads TGTGCCAGCAGTTTGGGGCTCGGGGGCCGTGACCAAGAGACCCAGTACTTC. The encoded protein is CASSLGLGGRDQETQYF. The J gene is TRBJ2-5, the V gene TRBV12-3 or TRBV12-4; the D call may be TRBD1 or TRBD2 (6 bases each). This CDR3 is built from 17 residues. V gave up 3 bases and J gave up 0 bases, with 17 bases separating them.

The genes are TRBV3-1 and TRBJ2-1; either TRBD1 or TRBD2 may fit D (6 bases each). Germline CDR1 reads LGHDT; CDR2 reads YNNKEL (reference sequence). The germline V and J ends were trimmed by 4 bases and 7 bases, with 17 bases remaining between them. The CDR3 extends over 15 amino acids. The CDR3 here is CASSRNPQGRNEQFF. The CDR3 nucleotides are TGTGCCAGCAGCCGGAATCCGCAGGGGAGGAATGAGCAGTTCTTC.

The chain is built from TRBV5-1 and TRBJ2-1; TRBD1 matches 7 bases. The CDR3 is 15 residues long. CDR1 and CDR2 (germline): SGHRS, YFSETQ. V was pared by 0 bases and J by 12 bases, with 12 bases of the junction left unmatched. For the CDR3, the DNA is TGCGCCAGCAGCTTGGGAGACAGGGTGGGAGATACGCAGTTCTTC. It yields the protein CASSLGDRVGDTQFF.

The gene calls are TRBV7-9 and TRBJ2-7; D possibly matches TRBD1 or TRBD2 (5 bases each). The CDR3 runs 15 residues. Deletions cut 5 bases from V and 3 bases from J, with 17 bases between. CDR1 and CDR2 (germline): SEHNR, FQNEAQ (reference sequence). The CDR3 loop is CASSLGARVLYEQYF. The CDR3 DNA reads TGTGCCAGCAGCCTCGGGGCTAGAGTACTCTACGAGCAGTACTTC.